The 22 T cell receptor beta chains below come from one sample, sequenced in a study of T cell responses to AZD1222 COVID-19 vaccine. Using immunoSEQ multiplex PCR, the repertoire was profiled, and TCRdb retains in-frame clones only, with some absent. The sample yields 160,000 or so clones, about 90% seen once. The sample here was peripheral blood, taken on day 0 of AZD1222 vaccination. These receptors were collected from an adult in good health.

V is TRBV7-6 and J is TRBJ2-1; D is ambiguous. Germline V gene data show CDR1 as SGHVS and CDR2 as FNYEAQ. This CDR3 contains 14 residues. V was clipped by 1 base and J by 8 bases, with 12 bases between them. The CDR3 loop reads CASSLVVASDEQFF. CDR3 DNA sequence: TGTGCCAGCAGCTTAGTCGTAGCAAGCGATGAGCAGTTCTTC.

This clone has just one count. The chain recombines TRBV15 with TRBJ1-1; D remains ambiguous. Per the germline V gene, CDR1 is LNHNV and CDR2 is YYDKDF (reference sequence). Trimming took 1 base from V and 0 from J, leaving 6 bases between them. The CDR3 is made up of 14 amino acids. The CDR3 nucleotides read TGTGCCACCAGCAGAGTCGGGATGAACACTGAAGCTTTCTTT. Its translation: CATSRVGMNTEAFF. Variable domain in full (rest from reference TRBV15 and TRBJ1-1): DAMVIQNPRYQVTQFGKPVTLSCSQTLNHNVMYWYQQKSSQAPKLLFHYYDKDFNNEADTPDNFQSRRPNTSFCFLDIRSPGLGDTAMYLCATSRVGMNTEAFFGQGTRLTVV.

The J gene is TRBJ2-4, the V gene TRBV6-2 or TRBV6-3, with 7 bases that match TRBD2. CDR1 is MNHEY and CDR2 is SVGEGT in the germline V gene. The CDR3 consists of 16 residues. V shed 4 bases and J 0 bases; nucleotides not matched to a gene: 6. The chain's CDR3 is CASSSHGGIAKNIQYF. CDR3 in DNA: TGTGCCAGCAGTTCCCACGGGGGGATAGCCAAAAACATTCAGTACTTC.

CDR3 residues: CASSPTGGVNIWEKLFF. CDR3 in DNA: TGTGCCAGCAGTCCGACAGGGGGCGTGAATATATGGGAAAAACTGTTTTTT. The chain employs TRBV28 and TRBJ1-4, with 10 bases aligning to TRBD1. The CDR3 has 17 residues. With 5 bases clipped from V and 8 bases from J, the junction kept 14 bases outside the gene matches. The V gene's germline CDR1 is MDHEN and CDR2 SYDVKM.

The chain links TRBV28 to TRBJ2-5; D is unresolved. V lost 5 bases and J 4 bases, leaving 20 bases between the germline ends. The CDR3 has 16 residues. Per the germline V gene, CDR1 is MDHEN and CDR2 is SYDVKM. The CDR3 DNA is TGTGCCAGCAGTCGCCGCACAAACCGATCCCCAGAGACCCAGTACTTC. This codes for CASSRRTNRSPETQYF.

This clone is a singleton in its sample. The chain is built from TRBV5-1 and TRBJ2-3, with D possibly TRBD1 on 6 matching bases. Germline V lookup: CDR1 SGHRS, CDR2 YFSETQ. CDR3 length equals 15 residues. Trimming removed 1 base from V and 0 bases from J, with 9 bases in between. The CDR3 reads CASSLQGMSTDTQYF. CDR3 coding DNA: TGCGCCAGCAGCTTGCAGGGGATGAGCACAGATACGCAGTATTTT.

This clone was picked up one time. The V call is TRBV6-4, the J call TRBJ2-7; D might be TRBD1 (6 bases). This CDR3 is built from 16 residues. Per the germline V gene, CDR1 is MRHNA and CDR2 is SNTAGT. Trimming pared 1 base from V and 6 bases from J, leaving 19 bases between. CDR3 loop: CASSDFGQPPSGEQYF. CDR3 coding DNA: TGTGCCAGCAGTGACTTCGGACAGCCCCCCTCCGGCGAGCAGTACTTC.

This sequence joins TRBV27 and TRBJ1-2, with D perhaps matching TRBD1 (5 bases). The CDR3 is 14 amino acids. Germline V gene sequence: CDR1 MNHEY, CDR2 SMNVEV (reference sequence). V lost 5 bases to trimming and J lost 8 bases, with 18 bases between them. The CDR3 loop is CASSLSGMGMGYTF. CDR3 DNA: TGTGCCAGCAGTCTCTCAGGGATGGGAATGGGCTACACCTTC.

The table lists this clone with a count of one. The chain recombines TRBV10-1 with TRBJ2-7, with 9 bases lining up with TRBD1. The CDR3 is made up of 12 amino acids. Germline trimming cut 2 bases from V and 8 bases from J; bases unmatched to any gene: 1. Germline V lookup: CDR1 WNHNN, CDR2 SYGVQD (reference sequence). This CDR3 is CASSEGQGKQYF. In DNA form, the CDR3 reads TGCGCCAGCAGTGAGGGACAGGGGAAGCAGTACTTC.

This chain connects TRBV28 to TRBJ1-2; no clear D. This CDR3 is built from 10 residues. V dropped 8 bases and J dropped 2 bases, with 3 bases sitting between them. Germline CDR1 and CDR2: MDHEN and SYDVKM. CDR3 loop: CASGNYGYTF. The DNA of the CDR3 is TGTGCCAGCGGAAACTATGGCTACACCTTC.

The V call is TRBV5-6, the J call TRBJ1-4; 7 bases are a match to TRBD1. The ends lost 4 bases at V and 0 bases at J; junction bases unmatched: 3. The CDR3 contains 15 residues. Germline V CDR1 and CDR2: SGHDT, YYEEEE. CDR3 loop: CASSNTGATNEKLFF. Written as DNA, the CDR3 is TGTGCCAGCAGCAACACAGGGGCAACTAATGAAAAACTGTTTTTT.

The chain uses TRBV19 and TRBJ2-1; D remains unclear. Germline CDR1 LNHDA, CDR2 SQIVND (reference sequence). Trimming removed 5 bases from V and 0 bases from J, with 20 bases in between. The CDR3 runs 18 residues. Here the CDR3 DNA reads TGTGCCAGTAGTTTAATAACCGGGCAAACCAGCTCCTACAATGAGCAGTTCTTC. It codes for CASSLITGQTSSYNEQFF.

J is TRBJ1-1 and V is TRBV15; 9 nucleotides agree with TRBD1. Germline assignment: CDR1 LNHNV and CDR2 YYDKDF (reference sequence). V was clipped by 1 base and J by 11 bases; unmatched bases: 14. The CDR3 has 16 residues. The CDR3 DNA reads TGTGCCACCAGCAGAGTGTTTGGGACAGGGATTGGGGAGGCTTTCTTT. It specifies CATSRVFGTGIGEAFF.

The sample holds a few counts of this clone. The gene calls are TRBV18 and TRBJ1-2; no reliable D call. The CDR3 extends over 14 amino acids. Germline CDR1 KGHSH, CDR2 LQKENI. V was trimmed by 2 bases and J by 1 base, leaving 8 bases between them. The CDR3 spells CASSPGLVNYGYTF. The CDR3 nucleotides are TGTGCCAGCTCACCAGGACTGGTTAACTATGGCTACACCTTC.

This chain uses TRBV5-1 with TRBJ1-1; D call uncertain. Germline V gives CDR1 SGHRS, CDR2 YFSETQ. This CDR3 comprises 12 residues. The V end lost 10 bases, the J end lost 1 base, and 11 bases lay between the germline ends. CDR3 nucleotide sequence: TGCGCCGGAACCGAGGAGAACACTGAAGCTTTCTTT. It specifies CAGTEENTEAFF.

J is TRBJ1-2 and V is TRBV29-1; 9 bases agree with TRBD1. The CDR3 has 17 amino acids. V was clipped by 2 bases and J by 1 base; unmatched bases: 11. Germline V gives CDR1 SQVTM, CDR2 ANQGSEA. This chain's CDR3 is CSVEPRSGQGINYGYTF. CDR3 nucleotide sequence: TGCAGCGTTGAACCCCGATCGGGACAGGGAATTAACTATGGCTACACCTTC. Using reference TRBV29-1 and TRBJ1-2 for the parts outside the CDR3, the full variable domain is SAVISQKPSRDICQRGTSLTIQCQVDSQVTMMFWYRQQPGQSLTLIATANQGSEATYESGFVIDKFPISRPNLTFSTLTVSNMSPEDSSIYLCSVEPRSGQGINYGYTFGSGTRLTVV.

The chain links TRBV4-1 to TRBJ1-5; D is uncertain. The CDR3 runs 15 residues. Trimming pared 1 base from V and 0 bases from J, leaving 7 bases between. Germline V gene data show CDR1 as MGHRA and CDR2 as YSYEKL. CDR3 protein: CASSQVDYSNQPQHF. The CDR3 nucleotides read TGCGCCAGCAGCCAAGTAGATTATAGCAATCAGCCCCAGCATTTT.

This chain joins TRBV29-1 and TRBJ1-2; D is unresolved. This CDR3 is 12 amino acids long. Per the germline V gene, CDR1 is SQVTM and CDR2 is ANQGSEA. Trimming removed 3 bases at V and 2 bases at J, with 7 bases between. The CDR3 sequence is CSVELANYGYTF. In DNA, the CDR3 is TGCAGCGTTGAGTTGGCGAACTATGGCTACACCTTC.

The gene calls are TRBV25-1 and TRBJ1-6; 8 nucleotides agree with TRBD1. Germline-derived CDR1 and CDR2 are MGHDK and SYGVNS. V was pared by 5 bases and J by 9 bases, with 6 bases of the junction left unmatched. The CDR3 runs to 14 residues. The CDR3 bases are TGTGCCAGCAGTCACACAGGGGGTGGTTCACCCCTCCACTTT. This gives the protein CASSHTGGGSPLHF.

This clone was recorded once. V usage is TRBV7-2 and J usage is TRBJ1-1; TRBD1 agrees at 7 bases. V trimming: 5 bases; J trimming: 11 bases; junction bases outside the gene matches: 8. Germline CDR1 SGHTA, CDR2 FQGNSA. This CDR3 spans 12 amino acids. The CDR3 sequence is CASSERQGGAFF. The CDR3 DNA sequence: TGTGCCAGCAGCGAGAGACAGGGAGGTGCTTTCTTT.

The J gene is TRBJ1-5, the V gene TRBV15, with 9 positions matching TRBD1. Losses at the gene ends were 1 base for V and 2 bases for J; bases not matched to a gene: 0. The CDR3 is 15 amino acids. The germline V gene has CDR1 LNHNV and CDR2 YYDKDF (reference sequence). The CDR3 sequence: CATSRGQGGNQPQHF. As DNA, the CDR3 is TGTGCCACCAGCAGAGGACAGGGGGGCAATCAGCCCCAGCATTTT.

The V gene is TRBV7-9, the J gene TRBJ1-6, with no clear D. Germline values: CDR1 SEHNR, CDR2 FQNEAQ (reference sequence). The V end lost 3 bases, the J end lost 6 bases, and 21 bases lay between the germline ends. The CDR3 consists of 18 residues. CDR3 in DNA: TGTGCCAGCAGCTTCCCGTCGACTTCAATAAGGAGTAATTCACCCCTCCACTTT. This sequence encodes CASSFPSTSIRSNSPLHF.